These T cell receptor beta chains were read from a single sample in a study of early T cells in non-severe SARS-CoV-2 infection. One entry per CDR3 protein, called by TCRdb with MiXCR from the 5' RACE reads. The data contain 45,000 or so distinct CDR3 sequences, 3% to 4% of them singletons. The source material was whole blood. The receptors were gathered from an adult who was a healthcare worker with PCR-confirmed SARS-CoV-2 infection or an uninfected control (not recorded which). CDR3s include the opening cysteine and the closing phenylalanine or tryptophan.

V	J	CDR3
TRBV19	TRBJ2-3	CASSSRTSDGTDTQYF
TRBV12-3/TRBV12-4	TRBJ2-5	CACGTSGGETQYF
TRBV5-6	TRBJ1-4	CASSLASEINEKLFF
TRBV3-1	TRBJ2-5	CASSQDWGRETQYF
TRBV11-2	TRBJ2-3	CASKYGTSGGPSTDTQYF
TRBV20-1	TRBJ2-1	CSARLTLAGEMFF
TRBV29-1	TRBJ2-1	CSAHLGGGGGAYNEQFF
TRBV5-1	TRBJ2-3	CASSLDPGQIFPRTSGSGTDTQYF
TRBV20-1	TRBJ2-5	CSANPGHVQETQYF
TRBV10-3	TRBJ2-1	CAISEPETGANNEQFF
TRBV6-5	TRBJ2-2	CATGLAGGGTGELFF
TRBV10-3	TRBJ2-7	CAITEDRDHEQYF
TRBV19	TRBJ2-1	CASSGLAGGNEQFF
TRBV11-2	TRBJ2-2	CASSPTGSHTGELFF
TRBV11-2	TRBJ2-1	CASSLDAGQEQFF
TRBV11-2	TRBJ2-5	CASSLGTSGRAQETQYF
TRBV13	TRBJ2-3	CASSPRVGDTQYF
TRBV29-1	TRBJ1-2	CSAPHGTGVNYGYTF
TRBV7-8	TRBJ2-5	CASSLGSGDQETQYF
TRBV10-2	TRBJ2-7	CASSPGLGYEQYF
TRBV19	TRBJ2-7	CASRQTGGSSYEQYF
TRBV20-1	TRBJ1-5	CSAREGLTFNQPQHF
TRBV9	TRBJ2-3	CASSPRQDRGTDTQYF
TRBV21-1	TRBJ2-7	CASSTREHPPGLEQYF
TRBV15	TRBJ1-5	CATSRAAGNQPQHF
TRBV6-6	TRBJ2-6	CASSYGGALTF
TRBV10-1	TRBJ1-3	CANSSGDSSGNTIYF
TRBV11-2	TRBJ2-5	CASSQNYETQYF
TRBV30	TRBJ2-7	CAWSLRRRGLRHEQYF